This T cell receptor beta chain stems from a study of T cell responses to AZD1222 COVID-19 vaccine. Findings of the study overall: Spike-wide coverage was observed for vaccine-associated CD4 TCRs, with dominant responses at 160-218 and 743-854.

The protocol was immunoSEQ multiplex PCR, while the TCRdb copy is restricted to in-frame clones and leaves out a portion. The sample lists 150,000 to 200,000 clones, approximately 86% occurring once. Of note for this clone: Its antigen is unknown. At the DNA level, this CDR3 is encoded by other sequences in the same sample as well.

Germline loops: CDR1 SGHDT, CDR2 YYEEEE. The length of the CDR3 is 13 residues. The ends were cut back, 2 bases at V and 2 bases at J, with 7 bases in the middle. The chain uses TRBV5-6 and TRBJ1-1; D gene uncertain. The sequencing used peripheral blood, collected 28 days after the second AZD1222 dose. This receptor was identified in an adult who received the AZD1222 COVID-19 vaccine. The CDR3: CASSFYRNTEAFF. Here the CDR3 DNA reads TGTGCCAGCAGCTTTTACAGAAACACTGAAGCTTTCTTT.